Below are 32 T cell receptor beta chains sequenced from a single sample in a study of graft-versus-host responses after intestinal transplantation (dated by TCRdb to about 2021). These receptors' targets are unknown. The time point label for this specimen denotes: cells obtained before transplantation from donor or recipient. Libraries came from the immunoSEQ multiplex PCR assay. Not all clones reach the TCRdb copy of this immuneACCESS table, which keeps in-frame sequences only. Checked studies attribute under half of the gap to unresolved V genes and leave the rest unexplained. Counted in this sample were tens of thousands of clones; roughly four fifths of them appeared once. Of the sample, approximately 17% falls within the top ten clones. The sample here was unstimulated CD8+ T cells sorted from spleen or lymph node cells, taken before intestinal transplant. These receptors all come from a human donor who received an intestinal transplant.

The count of this clone is one. The V gene is TRBV27, the J gene TRBJ2-5, with TRBD1 identical over 9 bases. Trimming took 5 bases from V and 5 from J; bases not matched to a gene: 12. Germline CDR1 is MNHEY and CDR2 is SMNVEV (reference sequence). The CDR3 has 16 amino acids. The CDR3 coding sequence is TGTGCCAGCAGTCGAGGCCGGACAGGGGAGGGGGAGACCCAGTACTTC. Translation: CASSRGRTGEGETQYF.

The chain combines TRBV13 with TRBJ2-2, with 12 bases matching TRBD2. J lost 1 base, V lost 5 bases, and 5 bases had no gene match. Germline V gene sequence: CDR1 PRHDT, CDR2 FYEKMQ (reference sequence). This CDR3 spans 17 amino acids. CDR3 bases: TGTGCCAGCAGCGCTAGCGGGGGGGCAAAGAACACCGGGGAGCTGTTTTTT. Encoded protein: CASSASGGAKNTGELFF.

This clone came up once. The chain carries TRBV10-2 and TRBJ2-4; D is possibly TRBD1 or TRBD2 (5 bases each). CDR1 WSHSY and CDR2 SAAADI come from the germline V gene. V lost 3 bases and J 6 bases, leaving 18 bases between the germline ends. The CDR3 contains 16 residues. The CDR3 sequence is CASSELPPGPGNIQYF. DNA for the CDR3: TGCGCCAGCAGTGAACTACCACCGGGACCGGGAAACATTCAGTACTTC.

This clone has only a few counts. V usage is TRBV5-1 and J usage is TRBJ1-2; 10 bases fit TRBD1. This CDR3 contains 14 residues. Germline CDR1 reads SGHRS; CDR2 reads YFSETQ. Unmatched junction bases numbered 5, after V lost 3 bases and J lost 6 bases. The CDR3 protein is CASSSRDRGDGYTF. DNA of the CDR3: TGCGCCAGCAGCTCCCGGGACAGGGGAGATGGCTACACCTTC.

This chain connects TRBV2 to TRBJ1-2; 9 bases map to TRBD1. This CDR3 contains 17 residues. Germline CDR1 SNHLY, CDR2 FYNNEI. V was pared by 10 bases and J by 4 bases, with 19 bases of the junction left unmatched. The CDR3 loop is CATPSEGQGIFLYGYTF. The CDR3 DNA follows: TGTGCCACCCCGTCAGAGGGACAGGGTATTTTTCTCTATGGCTACACCTTC.

The V call is TRBV27, the J call TRBJ2-5, with 12 bases identical to TRBD2. There are 19 residues in the CDR3. From germline, CDR1 is MNHEY and CDR2 SMNVEV (reference sequence). Trimming removed 5 bases from V and 5 bases from J; junction bases left unmatched: 18. Written as DNA, the CDR3 is TGTGCCAGCAGTAAACTGGGTGGCCCACTAGCGGGGGGCCGGGAGACCCAGTACTTC. Translated: CASSKLGGPLAGGRETQYF.

The gene calls are TRBV30 and TRBJ2-5; D not resolved. Germline V CDR1 and CDR2: GTSNPN, SVGIG (reference sequence). The CDR3 spans 13 residues. Trimming cost V 3 bases and J 5 bases, with 13 bases left between them. CDR3: CAWSLLLGETQYF. In nucleotides, the CDR3 is TGTGCCTGGAGCCTCCTATTGGGGGAGACCCAGTACTTC.

The chain carries TRBV5-1 and TRBJ2-3, with D possibly being TRBD1 or TRBD2 (5 bases each). This CDR3 has 16 amino acids. V lost 4 bases and J lost 8, with 23 bases in between. Germline V gene lookup returns CDR1 SGHRS and CDR2 YFSETQ. Here the CDR3 reads CASSEGFSSFSSTQYF. The CDR3 bases are TGCGCCAGCAGCGAGGGGTTTAGCTCCTTCTCCAGTACGCAGTATTTT.

V is TRBV5-1 and J is TRBJ2-7; D unresolved. V was pared by 0 bases and J by 0 bases, with 10 bases between. Germline V gene data show CDR1 as SGHRS and CDR2 as YFSETQ. CDR3 length: 15 residues. CDR3 sequence (DNA): TGCGCCAGCAGCTTGGGGGCGGAGAGCTCCTACGAGCAGTACTTC. It specifies CASSLGAESSYEQYF.

This chain joins TRBV29-1 and TRBJ2-2; perhaps TRBD1 as D (5 bases). The CDR3 is 12 amino acids. Trimming pared 2 bases from V and 7 bases from J, leaving 8 bases between. Germline V CDR1 and CDR2: SQVTM, ANQGSEA. The CDR3 DNA follows: TGCAGCGTTGAAAGGGGTATCGGGGAGCTGTTTTTT. Translated, it gives CSVERGIGELFF.

A few counts support this clone. This chain joins TRBV4-1 and TRBJ2-1; D is perhaps TRBD1 (7 bases). The CDR3 is 13 residues long. Germline assignment: CDR1 MGHRA and CDR2 YSYEKL. V lost 4 bases and J lost 6, with 10 bases in between. Written as DNA, the CDR3 is TGCGCCAGCAGCCTCCAGGGGGGCAATGAGCAGTTCTTC. It encodes CASSLQGGNEQFF.

The gene calls are TRBV7-6 and TRBJ1-2; D perhaps matches TRBD1 (6 bases). Germline V gives CDR1 SGHVS, CDR2 FNYEAQ. V was pared by 2 bases and J by 8 bases, with 12 bases between. This CDR3 contains 13 residues. The CDR3 reads CASSLLAGDGYTF. In nucleotides, the CDR3 is TGTGCCAGCAGCTTACTGGCAGGGGACGGCTACACCTTC.

The V and J genes are TRBV5-5 and TRBJ2-7, with 8 bases matching TRBD2. This CDR3 region has 16 residues. The germline V gene has CDR1 SGHKS and CDR2 YYEKEE (reference sequence). V lost 4 bases to trimming and J lost 1 base; unmatched junction nucleotides: 10. CDR3 region: CASSPPRGGVSYEQYF. The CDR3 DNA is TGTGCCAGCAGCCCCCCCCGGGGGGGGGTGTCCTACGAGCAGTACTTC.

The chain couples TRBV4-1 to TRBJ2-2, with 8 bases that match TRBD1. Unmatched junction bases numbered 6, after V lost 0 bases and J lost 6 bases. This CDR3 is 16 amino acids long. Per the germline V gene, CDR1 is MGHRA and CDR2 is YSYEKL. The CDR3 region has the DNA TGCGCCAGCAGCCAAGAGGGACAGGTTTTTCCCGGGGAGCTGTTTTTT. Residues: CASSQEGQVFPGELFF.

The V and J genes are TRBV2 and TRBJ1-2, with D unresolved. Looked up from germline, CDR1 is SNHLY and CDR2 is FYNNEI. Between the trimmed V and J ends, which lost 1 base and 6 bases, there was a span of 12 bases. The CDR3 totals 14 residues. The CDR3 protein is CASSEVWEADGYTF. In nucleotides, the CDR3 is TGTGCCAGCAGTGAAGTTTGGGAGGCGGATGGCTACACCTTC.

This clone was counted once. This chain links TRBV27 with TRBJ2-3; the match to TRBD2 covers 11 bases. Losses at the gene ends were 3 bases for V and 8 bases for J; bases not matched to a gene: 10. This CDR3 region has 16 residues. The V gene's germline CDR1 is MNHEY and CDR2 SMNVEV (reference sequence). CDR3 sequence reads: CASSLSTSGDPGTQYF. DNA for the CDR3: TGTGCCAGCAGTTTGTCGACTAGCGGGGACCCAGGTACGCAGTATTTT.

The chain has TRBV28 and TRBJ1-5, with D hard to call. CDR1 MDHEN and CDR2 SYDVKM come from the germline V gene. This CDR3 region has 15 residues. The V end lost 3 bases, the J end lost 0 bases, and 9 bases lay between the germline ends. Here the CDR3 DNA reads TGTGCCAGCAGTTTCGGGCACTCTAGCAATCAGCCCCAGCATTTT. Residues: CASSFGHSSNQPQHF.

V usage is TRBV4-1 and J usage is TRBJ1-6; D uncertain. V was shortened by 0 bases and J by 9 bases, with 0 bases between the two germline ends. Germline V gene lookup returns CDR1 MGHRA and CDR2 YSYEKL. This CDR3 region has 11 residues. CDR3: CASSQDSPLHF. Written as DNA, the CDR3 is TGCGCCAGCAGCCAAGATTCACCCCTCCACTTT.

This clone was observed a few times. The J gene is TRBJ2-2, the V gene TRBV2; 7 positions agree with TRBD1. The CDR3 is 12 amino acids. Germline-derived CDR1 and CDR2 are SNHLY and FYNNEI. V lost 9 bases and J lost 3; bases outside the gene matches: 1. CDR3 DNA sequence: TGTGCCAGGACAGGGTACACCGGGGAGCTGTTTTTT. The encoded protein is CARTGYTGELFF.

The chain employs TRBV7-9 and TRBJ1-1; 7 bases line up with TRBD1. Germline V gene data show CDR1 as SEHNR and CDR2 as FQNEAQ (reference sequence). Trimming cost V 5 bases and J 2 bases; bases outside gene matches: 8. The length of the CDR3 is 15 residues. CDR3 sequence reads: CASSLQNRGNTEAFF. The CDR3, as DNA: TGTGCCAGCAGCCTCCAAAACAGGGGAAACACTGAAGCTTTCTTT.

This chain joins TRBV7-6 and TRBJ2-7, with unresolved D. The CDR3 has 16 amino acids. Trimming cost V 2 bases and J 0 bases, with 14 bases left between them. Per germline, CDR1 SGHVS and CDR2 FNYEAQ. CDR3 residues: CASSLRLGPPSYEQYF. DNA for the CDR3: TGTGCCAGCAGCTTACGTCTTGGGCCACCCTCCTACGAGCAGTACTTC. Using reference TRBV7-6 and TRBJ2-7 for the parts outside the CDR3, the full variable domain is GAGVSQSPRYKVTKRGQDVALRCDPISGHVSLYWYRQALGQGPEFLTYFNYEAQQDKSGLPNDRFSAERPEGSISTLTIQRTEQRDSAMYRCASSLRLGPPSYEQYFGPGTRLTVT.

V gene TRBV6-7 combines with J gene TRBJ1-2; D possibly corresponds to TRBD1 (5 bases). TRBV6-7 is filed as an ORF, its function uncertain. The V end lost 0 bases, the J end lost 5 bases, and 10 bases lay between the germline ends. The CDR3 spans 14 residues. CDR3 bases: TGTGCCAGCAGTTACTCTGGGACTGCGTATGGCTACACCTTC. It encodes CASSYSGTAYGYTF.

Turning to this clone: The sample holds other DNA sequences that translate to the same CDR3. V is TRBV7-6 and J is TRBJ2-3; D is unresolved. CDR3 length: 17 residues. Germline V lookup: CDR1 SGHVS, CDR2 FNYEAQ. V was clipped by 2 bases and J by 2 bases, with 17 bases between them. The CDR3 spells CASSLLPTPLPTDTQYF. CDR3 bases: TGTGCCAGCAGCTTACTTCCTACTCCCCTTCCCACAGATACGCAGTATTTT. Full variable domain (rest looked up from reference TRBV7-6 and TRBJ2-3): GAGVSQSPRYKVTKRGQDVALRCDPISGHVSLYWYRQALGQGPEFLTYFNYEAQQDKSGLPNDRFSAERPEGSISTLTIQRTEQRDSAMYRCASSLLPTPLPTDTQYFGPGTRLTVL.

This chain joins TRBV6-4 and TRBJ2-2; D may be TRBD1 (6 bases). CDR1 and CDR2 from the germline V gene are MRHNA and SNTAGT. Trimming removed 0 bases at V and 2 bases at J, with 7 bases between. There are 15 residues in the CDR3. The CDR3, as DNA: TGTGCCAGCAGTGACTCCGGGACAAACACCGGGGAGCTGTTTTTT. Protein: CASSDSGTNTGELFF.

This clone appeared once. The chain has TRBV5-6 and TRBJ1-2, with no clear D. Germline CDR1 is SGHDT and CDR2 is YYEEEE. With 4 bases removed from V and 3 bases from J, the gap between germline ends came to 13 bases. CDR3 size: 14 residues. The CDR3 DNA reads as TGTGCCAGCAGCAGTGAGAGTAGGCACTATGGCTACACCTTC. Its protein product is CASSSESRHYGYTF.

The chain recombines TRBV6-1 with TRBJ2-5; no clear D gene. The germline V gene has CDR1 MNHNS and CDR2 SASEGT. The V gene lost 3 bases and the J gene lost 1 base, with 9 bases spanning the gap. The CDR3 sequence is 14 residues long. The CDR3 sequence is CASSDWSSQETQYF. For the CDR3, the DNA is TGTGCCAGCAGTGATTGGAGCAGCCAAGAGACCCAGTACTTC.

V gene TRBV28 combines with J gene TRBJ2-5; D might be TRBD2 (6 bases). Germline V gene lookup returns CDR1 MDHEN and CDR2 SYDVKM. CDR3 size: 15 residues. Between the trimmed V and J ends, which lost 7 bases and 4 bases, there was a span of 19 bases. DNA for the CDR3: TGTGCCAGCATTAGCGGTGCGGGGAGCGGAGAGACCCAGTACTTC. As protein: CASISGAGSGETQYF.

The V call is TRBV19, the J call TRBJ1-3; perhaps TRBD1 as D (5 bases). The V end lost 5 bases, the J end lost 2 bases, and 13 bases lay between the germline ends. Germline CDR1 and CDR2: LNHDA and SQIVND (reference sequence). The CDR3 loop spans 15 amino acids. CDR3 nucleotide sequence: TGTGCCAGTAGTGCCTCCGGGACGGCTGGAAACACCATATATTTT. The encoded protein is CASSASGTAGNTIYF.

The gene calls are TRBV2 and TRBJ1-4; no definite D call. V was cut by 3 bases and J by 4 bases, with 6 bases left in between. This CDR3 spans 13 amino acids. Per germline, CDR1 SNHLY and CDR2 FYNNEI. In DNA form, the CDR3 reads TGTGCCAGCAGTGACGTGTATAATGAAAAACTGTTTTTT. Encoded protein: CASSDVYNEKLFF.

The rearrangement joins TRBV7-8 to TRBJ2-7; 14 bases line up with TRBD2. The CDR3 length is 18 residues. In germline, CDR1 is SGHVS, CDR2 FQNEAQ. The V and J ends lost 4 bases and 3 bases, in that order; junction bases with no gene match: 11. CDR3 nucleotide sequence: TGTGCCAGCAGCTCTCCGGGACTAGCGGGAGCAGGATTCTACGAGCAGTACTTC. As protein: CASSSPGLAGAGFYEQYF.

V and J are TRBV1 and TRBJ1-2. TRBV1 is a pseudogene locus. The length of the CDR3 is 10 residues. Here the CDR3 DNA reads TGCACCAGCAGCCAAGTTGGCTACACCTTC. Protein product: CTSSQVGYTF.

This clone has just one count. The V gene is TRBV5-6, the J gene TRBJ1-2; perhaps TRBD1 as D (5 bases). This CDR3 spans 14 amino acids. V shed 6 bases and J shed 1 base, with 13 bases lying between them. CDR1 and CDR2 (germline): SGHDT, YYEEEE. The CDR3 DNA reads TGTGCCAGCACTTCTGACAGCTTTAACTATGGCTACACCTTC. Translated: CASTSDSFNYGYTF.